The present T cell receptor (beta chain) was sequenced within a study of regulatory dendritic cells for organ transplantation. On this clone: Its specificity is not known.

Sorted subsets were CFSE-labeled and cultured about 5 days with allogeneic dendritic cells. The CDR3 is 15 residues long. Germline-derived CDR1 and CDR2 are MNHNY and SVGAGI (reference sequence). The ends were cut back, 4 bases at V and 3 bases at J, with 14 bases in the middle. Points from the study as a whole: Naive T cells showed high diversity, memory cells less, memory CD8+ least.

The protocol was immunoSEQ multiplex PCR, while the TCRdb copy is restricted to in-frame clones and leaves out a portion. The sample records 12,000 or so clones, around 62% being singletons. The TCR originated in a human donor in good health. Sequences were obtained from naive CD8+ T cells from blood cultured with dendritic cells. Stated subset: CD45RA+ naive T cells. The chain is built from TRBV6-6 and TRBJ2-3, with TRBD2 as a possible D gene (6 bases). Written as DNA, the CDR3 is TGTGCCAGCAGTTTCGGGGGTTTCGGGACAGATACGCAGTATTTT. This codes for CASSFGGFGTDTQYF.